The present entry profiles one T cell receptor (beta chain) with its context. As yet, its antigen is unknown. The sample contains more than one DNA sequence encoding this CDR3. Germline V CDR1 and CDR2: SGHRS, YFSETQ. The CDR3 contains 13 residues. Trimming took off 0 bases at V and 8 bases at J, with 8 bases between the two ends. PCR was performed using 60 Vbeta and 13 Jbeta primers. Measured with immunoSEQ multiplex PCR; TCRdb has only the in-frame clones, and not every one. The sample lists 180,000 or so clones; roughly 79% were seen once. This specimen belongs to a study of cytomegalovirus exposure and HLA in healthy donors. Study conclusions and caveats: For most subjects, TCR beta sequences were reported to predict HLA-A and HLA-B alleles with accuracy.

What was sequenced was PBMCs. The receptor's source is a man aged 45 to 65 in good health and CMV-seropositive. The gene calls are TRBV5-1 and TRBJ1-4; D call uncertain. The CDR3 loop is CASSLGRGEKLFF. The CDR3 DNA is TGCGCCAGCAGCTTGGGCCGCGGGGAAAAACTGTTTTTT.